The clone carrying this T cell receptor beta chain was counted only a few times. Its target is unknown. These data come from a study of early T cells in non-severe SARS-CoV-2 infection. At the level of the study: Chains stayed unpaired after sequencing of bulk RNA from unsorted whole blood.

As part of library construction, unique molecular identifiers were attached to individual cDNA molecules. TCRdb reanalysed the 5' RACE reads using MiXCR and keeps one entry per CDR3 protein. The sample lists some 46,000 distinct CDR3 sequences; roughly 6% were seen once. Study-wide points: VDJdb matches were skewed toward anti-spike CD8 T cell responses.

The sequence was obtained from an adult who was a healthcare worker with PCR-confirmed SARS-CoV-2 infection or an uninfected control (not recorded which). The sample was whole blood.

In DNA, the CDR3 is TGTGCCAGCAGTTCGCTGACTAGAGGGATGGAGACCCAGTACTTC. Residues: CASSSLTRGMETQYF. The chain joins TRBV28 to TRBJ2-5, with D possibly being TRBD2 (6 bases). Per the germline V gene, CDR1 is MDHEN and CDR2 is SYDVKM. With 4 bases removed from V and 5 bases from J, the gap between germline ends came to 17 bases. This CDR3 has 15 residues.